Listed below are T cell receptor beta chains from one sample, sequenced in a study of cytomegalovirus exposure and HLA in healthy donors. TCRdb keeps only in-frame clones here, not all; method: immunoSEQ multiplex PCR. The sample lists roughly 190,000 clones, 70% to 80% occurring once. The sample taken for sequencing was PBMCs. These receptor sequences come from a woman aged 30 to 39 in good health and CMV-seropositive. Both conserved end residues are part of each CDR3. A D gene is named only where the DNA matches it firmly. A clone size is listed for some rows: how often the clone was seen (once, few, many), or a class if it is expanded.

D gene,J gene,clone size,V gene,CDR3 protein,CDR3 DNA
-,TRBJ1-1,-,TRBV27,CASSVRGWTEAFF,TGTGCCAGCAGTGTTAGGGGGTGGACTGAAGCTTTCTTT
TRBD2,TRBJ2-1,-,TRBV11-3,CASSFRTSGRSYNEQFF,TGTGCCAGCAGCTTCAGGACTAGCGGGAGGTCGTACAATGAGCAGTTCTTC
-,TRBJ1-1,-,TRBV5-4,CASSSLFKTEDTEAFF,TGTGCCAGCAGCTCCCTCTTCAAGACGGAGGACACTGAAGCTTTCTTT
-,TRBJ2-5,-,TRBV27,CASSFLGLQETQYF,TGTGCCAGCAGTTTCTTAGGACTCCAAGAGACCCAGTACTTC
TRBD1,TRBJ2-1,-,TRBV4-2,CASSQDGTENNEQFF,TGTGCCAGCAGCCAAGATGGGACAGAAAACAATGAGCAGTTCTTC
-,TRBJ2-1,-,TRBV5-1,CASTPLGTGSYNEQFF,TGCGCCAGCACCCCATTAGGCACAGGGTCCTACAATGAGCAGTTCTTC
-,TRBJ1-1,-,TRBV28,CASSLTGTNTEAFF,TGTGCCAGCAGTTTGACGGGAACGAACACTGAAGCTTTCTTT
-,TRBJ2-1,once,TRBV7-6,CASSLVQGINEQFF,TGTGCCAGCAGCTTAGTTCAGGGGATCAATGAGCAGTTCTTC
TRBD2,TRBJ2-7,few,TRBV7-2,CASSYKVAGGHEQYF,TGTGCCAGCAGCTACAAGGTAGCGGGGGGCCACGAGCAGTACTTC
TRBD1,TRBJ1-2,-,TRBV9,CASSVAGTGHYGYTF,TGTGCCAGCAGCGTGGCCGGGACAGGGCACTATGGCTACACCTTC
-,TRBJ2-1,-,TRBV7-2,CASSNVPTASSYNEQFF,TGTGCCAGCAGCAACGTACCGACAGCGAGCTCCTACAATGAGCAGTTCTTC
TRBD1,TRBJ2-3,-,TRBV14,CDEGASTDTQYF,TGTGACGAGGGGGCAAGCACAGATACGCAGTATTTT
-,TRBJ2-1,-,TRBV4-2,CASSQSSGSYNEQFF,TGTGCCAGCAGCCAATCCAGCGGATCCTACAATGAGCAGTTCTTC
TRBD2,TRBJ2-1,-,TRBV7-3,CASSALAGEYNEQFF,TGTGCCAGCAGCGCTTTAGCGGGGGAGTACAATGAGCAGTTCTTC
-,TRBJ1-6,once,TRBV5-1,CASSLDLYSPLHF,TGCGCCAGCAGCTTGGATCTATATTCACCCCTCCACTTT
TRBD1,TRBJ1-5,-,TRBV18,CASSPWGQAYNQPQHF,TGTGCCAGCTCACCATGGGGACAGGCCTACAATCAGCCCCAGCATTTT
TRBD2,TRBJ2-3,-,TRBV30,CAFGLAGYTDTQYF,TGTGCCTTCGGACTAGCGGGCTACACAGATACGCAGTATTTT
TRBD1,TRBJ1-1,-,TRBV19,CASRPGQGAETEAFF,TGTGCCAGTAGGCCGGGACAGGGGGCTGAGACTGAAGCTTTCTTT
-,TRBJ2-1,-,TRBV4-1,CASSHDRNEQFF,TGCGCCAGCAGCCACGACAGAAATGAGCAGTTCTTC
TRBD1,TRBJ1-2,-,TRBV14,CASSQVQGGYGYTF,TGTGCCAGCAGCCAAGTACAGGGGGGCTATGGCTACACCTTC
-,TRBJ2-3,-,TRBV9,CASSVGGDSDTQYF,TGTGCCAGCAGCGTAGGGGGGGATTCAGATACGCAGTATTTT
-,TRBJ1-1,-,TRBV10-1,CASSSQLNTEAFF,TGCGCCAGCAGTTCACAGTTGAACACTGAAGCTTTCTTT
TRBD1,TRBJ2-6,-,TRBV5-1,CASSPRTGSSGANVLTF,TGCGCCAGCAGCCCCCGGACAGGTTCCTCTGGGGCCAACGTCCTGACTTTC
TRBD1,TRBJ1-6,-,TRBV2,CASSTRQGLYNSPLHF,TGTGCCAGCAGTACCCGACAGGGCCTCTATAATTCACCCCTCCACTTT
-,TRBJ2-7,-,TRBV5-6,CASSLDPRYEQYF,TGTGCCAGCAGCTTGGACCCCCGCTACGAGCAGTACTTC
TRBD1,TRBJ1-1,-,TRBV5-5,CASSDRTGGSLAFF,TGTGCCAGCAGCGACCGGACAGGGGGCTCTCTAGCTTTCTTT
TRBD2,TRBJ2-1,-,TRBV10-3,CAISGLAGHNNEQFF,TGTGCCATCAGTGGACTAGCGGGACATAACAATGAGCAGTTCTTC
-,TRBJ1-5,-,TRBV6-5,CASRKSGIQPQHF,TGTGCCAGCAGAAAATCAGGGATTCAGCCCCAGCATTTT